These T cell receptor beta chains were read from a single sample in a study of T cells in tumors after PD-1 blockade. The protocol was immunoSEQ multiplex PCR, while the TCRdb copy is restricted to in-frame clones and leaves out a portion. The sample contains some 1,900 clones, 69% of which appear only once. This material consisted of tumor tissue, taken before anti-PD-1 treatment. All receptors derive from a human donor with basal cell carcinoma. Each CDR3 is given with its conserved first and last residue. The order of the fields is D gene, V gene, clone size, J gene, CDR3 DNA, CDR3 protein. The D gene is left open where the match is weak. Clone size is shown for a subset of rows, as once, few, many or a class of expanded clone.

d_gene: NA
v_gene: TRBV5-6
abundance: NA
j_gene: TRBJ1-2
CDR3nt: TGTGCCAGCAGCTTGGGGCAGGGACTCTATGGCTACACCTTC
CDR3aa: CASSLGQGLYGYTF

d_gene: TRBD2
v_gene: TRBV6-5
abundance: NA
j_gene: TRBJ2-5
CDR3nt: TGTGCCAGCAGTTACTATAGTACTAGCGGGGGGGAGACCCAGTACTTC
CDR3aa: CASSYYSTSGGETQYF

d_gene: TRBD1
v_gene: TRBV4-1
abundance: few
j_gene: TRBJ1-3
CDR3nt: TGCGCCAGCAGCCAGAATCGACAGGGCCACGGACCGACGGGAGGAAACACCATATATTTT
CDR3aa: CASSQNRQGHGPTGGNTIYF

d_gene: NA
v_gene: TRBV28
abundance: NA
j_gene: TRBJ2-4
CDR3nt: TGTGCCAGCAGTGTATTGGGGGGGCGGGGCTACTTC
CDR3aa: CASSVLGGRGYF

d_gene: NA
v_gene: TRBV12-3/TRBV12-4
abundance: NA
j_gene: TRBJ2-7
CDR3nt: TGTGCCAGTATCAGGGGTGGACTCTCCTTC
CDR3aa: CASIRGGLSF

d_gene: TRBD1
v_gene: TRBV18
abundance: NA
j_gene: TRBJ2-5
CDR3nt: TGTGCCAGCTCACCGCGGACAGGGCAAGAGACCCAGTACTTC
CDR3aa: CASSPRTGQETQYF

d_gene: NA
v_gene: TRBV13
abundance: NA
j_gene: TRBJ2-1
CDR3nt: TGTGCCAGCAGCCCCGCCGCGACACCGAACAATGAGCAGTTCTTC
CDR3aa: CASSPAATPNNEQFF

d_gene: NA
v_gene: TRBV19
abundance: NA
j_gene: TRBJ1-1
CDR3nt: TGTGCCAGTAGTATTTCGGGGGTTTCTGAAGCTTTCTTT
CDR3aa: CASSISGVSEAFF

d_gene: NA
v_gene: TRBV15
abundance: NA
j_gene: TRBJ2-7
CDR3nt: TGTGCCACCAGCAGAGATGGGGGAACCTACGAGCAGTACTTC
CDR3aa: CATSRDGGTYEQYF

d_gene: TRBD1
v_gene: TRBV6-2/TRBV6-3
abundance: few
j_gene: TRBJ1-5
CDR3nt: TGTGCCAGCAGCCCTATACAGGGGGCAACCAGCAATCAGCCCCAGCATTTT
CDR3aa: CASSPIQGATSNQPQHF

d_gene: NA
v_gene: TRBV6-5
abundance: NA
j_gene: TRBJ2-5
CDR3nt: TGTGCCAGCACCGGAGGTGGGGGTTTGGAGACCCAGTACTTC
CDR3aa: CASTGGGGLETQYF

d_gene: TRBD2
v_gene: TRBV4-2
abundance: NA
j_gene: TRBJ2-5
CDR3nt: TGTGCCAGCAGCCGGACCGGGACTAGCGGGGGCCAAGAGACCCAGTACTTC
CDR3aa: CASSRTGTSGGQETQYF

d_gene: NA
v_gene: TRBV7-9
abundance: NA
j_gene: TRBJ1-1
CDR3nt: TGTGCCAGCAGCTTCGGAAGCACTGAAGCTTTCTTT
CDR3aa: CASSFGSTEAFF

d_gene: NA
v_gene: TRBV15
abundance: NA
j_gene: TRBJ1-5
CDR3nt: TGTGCCACCAGCCCGAGGGCACAGGGTAATCAGCCCCAGCATTTT
CDR3aa: CATSPRAQGNQPQHF

d_gene: NA
v_gene: TRBV4-1
abundance: few
j_gene: TRBJ2-7
CDR3nt: TGCGCCAGCAGCCCTTCACCACCCGTGCAGCCTTCCTACGAGCAGTACTTC
CDR3aa: CASSPSPPVQPSYEQYF

d_gene: TRBD2
v_gene: TRBV5-1
abundance: NA
j_gene: TRBJ2-3
CDR3nt: TGCGCCAGCAGCTTGGAAAGCGGGAGAACAGATACGCAGTATTTT
CDR3aa: CASSLESGRTDTQYF

d_gene: TRBD1
v_gene: TRBV28
abundance: NA
j_gene: TRBJ2-1
CDR3nt: TGTGCCAGCAGTTTATCCGGACAGGGGATTAGGGATGAGCAGTTCTTC
CDR3aa: CASSLSGQGIRDEQFF

d_gene: NA
v_gene: TRBV5-4
abundance: NA
j_gene: TRBJ1-2
CDR3nt: TGTGCCAGCAGCTTCGACAATAACTATGGCTACACCTTC
CDR3aa: CASSFDNNYGYTF

d_gene: TRBD1
v_gene: TRBV27
abundance: NA
j_gene: TRBJ1-5
CDR3nt: TGTGCCAGCAGACGGACAGGGGCAAATCAGCCCCAGCATTTT
CDR3aa: CASRRTGANQPQHF

d_gene: TRBD2
v_gene: TRBV7-3
abundance: few
j_gene: TRBJ2-2
CDR3nt: TGTGCCAGCAGCTTAACGTTAGCGGGGGGGCCTGAGGAGCTGTTTTTT
CDR3aa: CASSLTLAGGPEELFF

d_gene: TRBD1
v_gene: TRBV27
abundance: NA
j_gene: TRBJ1-2
CDR3nt: TGTGCCAGCAGCACCACACCGTTCCCGGGACAGGGAGCGAGTGGTGGCTACACCTTC
CDR3aa: CASSTTPFPGQGASGGYTF

d_gene: NA
v_gene: TRBV9
abundance: NA
j_gene: TRBJ1-5
CDR3nt: TGTGCCAGCAGCGTAGACGGGGGTGGCAATCAGCCCCAGCATTTT
CDR3aa: CASSVDGGGNQPQHF

d_gene: NA
v_gene: TRBV25-1
abundance: NA
j_gene: TRBJ2-3
CDR3nt: TGTGCCAGCAGTGAAGGTAGAACTAGGAGCACAGATACGCAGTATTTT
CDR3aa: CASSEGRTRSTDTQYF

d_gene: NA
v_gene: TRBV29-1
abundance: NA
j_gene: TRBJ2-5
CDR3nt: TGCAGCGCAGGGCTCCAAGAGACCCAGTACTTC
CDR3aa: CSAGLQETQYF

d_gene: NA
v_gene: TRBV5-4
abundance: NA
j_gene: TRBJ1-2
CDR3nt: TGTGCCAGCAGCCCACAGGTCAACTATGGCTACACCTTC
CDR3aa: CASSPQVNYGYTF

d_gene: TRBD2
v_gene: TRBV15
abundance: NA
j_gene: TRBJ2-1
CDR3nt: TGTGCCACCAGCAGAGAGCTGACTAGCGGGTATTACAATGAGCAGTTCTTC
CDR3aa: CATSRELTSGYYNEQFF

d_gene: TRBD1
v_gene: TRBV24-1
abundance: NA
j_gene: TRBJ2-3
CDR3nt: TGTGCCACCAGTGATTTGATGGGACAGAGCACAGATACGCAGTATTTT
CDR3aa: CATSDLMGQSTDTQYF

d_gene: TRBD1
v_gene: TRBV29-1
abundance: NA
j_gene: TRBJ1-1
CDR3nt: TGCAGCGTTAAACAACCGGGACAGGGTATTTCGAACACTGAAGCTTTCTTT
CDR3aa: CSVKQPGQGISNTEAFF

d_gene: NA
v_gene: TRBV2
abundance: NA
j_gene: TRBJ1-2
CDR3nt: TGTGCCAGCAGTGAAGCGCGAGGGGGGTCCGTGAGCTACACCTTC
CDR3aa: CASSEARGGSVSYTF

d_gene: TRBD2
v_gene: TRBV3-1/TRBV3-2
abundance: few
j_gene: TRBJ2-5
CDR3nt: TGTGCCAGCAGCTCGCGACTAGCGGGGGGGAAAGAGACCCAGTACTTC
CDR3aa: CASSSRLAGGKETQYF

d_gene: TRBD1
v_gene: TRBV30
abundance: NA
j_gene: TRBJ1-4
CDR3nt: TGTGCCTGGACCAAACAGGGGATTGAAAAACTGTTTTTT
CDR3aa: CAWTKQGIEKLFF

d_gene: NA
v_gene: TRBV5-6
abundance: NA
j_gene: TRBJ2-1
CDR3nt: TGTGCCAGCAGCTCCTCAGCCAATAATGAGCAGTTCTTC
CDR3aa: CASSSSANNEQFF

d_gene: NA
v_gene: TRBV12-3/TRBV12-4
abundance: NA
j_gene: TRBJ2-2
CDR3nt: TGTGCCAGCAGTCCCTGGGGTGCCGGGGAGCTGTTTTTT
CDR3aa: CASSPWGAGELFF

d_gene: NA
v_gene: TRBV21-1
abundance: NA
j_gene: TRBJ1-1
CDR3nt: TGTGCCAGCAGCCGTAACGTAGCTACACATCGCACTGAAGCTTTCTTT
CDR3aa: CASSRNVATHRTEAFF

d_gene: NA
v_gene: TRBV5-1
abundance: large
j_gene: TRBJ2-1
CDR3nt: TGCGCCAGCAGTAGGGACGGGCCTTACATTGAGCAGTTCTTC
CDR3aa: CASSRDGPYIEQFF

d_gene: NA
v_gene: TRBV28
abundance: NA
j_gene: TRBJ2-7
CDR3nt: TGTGCCAGCAGTCCCTGGGACACCCTCTCCTACGAGCAGTACTTC
CDR3aa: CASSPWDTLSYEQYF